The entry below gives a single T cell receptor (beta chain) sequence along with its context. Its target is unknown. This sample is part of a study of response to subunit inactivated influenza vaccine. Study-level points and caveats: Seasonal influenza vaccination, on each occasion, was suggested by the authors to recruit few new T cells.

CDR3 length: 15 residues. Trimming stripped 0 bases from V and 1 base from J, with 9 bases between. Germline-derived CDR1 and CDR2 are KGHSH and LQKENI. TCRdb ran MiXCR on the RT-PCR reads and lists one entry per CDR3 protein. The sample has roughly 650,000 distinct CDR3 sequences, roughly 14% seen once. The receptor was derived from a man aged 50-60 years who received an inactivated influenza vaccine. This material consisted of PBMCs from blood, taken 11 to 12 days after vaccination. The V gene is TRBV18, the J gene TRBJ1-1, with a possible D match to TRBD1 (5 bases). The CDR3 nucleotides are TGTGCCAGCTCACCACCGTTACAGGCGAACACTGAAGCTTTCTTT. The encoded protein is CASSPPLQANTEAFF.